These 19 T cell receptor beta chains came from one sample sequenced in a study of OX40 agonist ivuxolimab in advanced cancers. Clones were read by immunoSEQ multiplex PCR, and TCRdb kept only the in-frame ones, dropping some. The sample gives about 77,000 clones, about 86% of which show up once; roughly 0.76% is in the top ten. Sequencing was performed on CD4+ or CD8+ T cells sorted from blood, taken in a trial of the OX40 agonist ivuxolimab. The receptors derive from an adult with an advanced solid tumor such as melanoma, head and neck, liver or kidney cancer.

The chain employs TRBV6-5 and TRBJ1-1; 8 bases agree with TRBD1. Germline V lookup: CDR1 MNHEY, CDR2 SVGAGI. The CDR3 loop spans 15 amino acids. V lost 2 bases to trimming and J lost 4 bases; unmatched junction nucleotides: 6. The CDR3 nucleotides are TGTGCCAGCAGTTACCAAGACAGGGGTGGCACTGAAGCTTTCTTT. It translates to CASSYQDRGGTEAFF.

This clone appeared a single time. The gene calls are TRBV18 and TRBJ1-1; D is uncertain. Looked up from germline, CDR1 is KGHSH and CDR2 is LQKENI. V was trimmed by 3 bases and J by 5 bases, leaving 4 bases between them. The CDR3 sequence is 11 residues long. For the CDR3, the DNA is TGTGCCAGCTCACCCCAGACTGAAGCTTTCTTT. This codes for CASSPQTEAFF.

The gene calls are TRBV4-1 and TRBJ2-3, with 10 bases matching TRBD2. Germline trimming cut 4 bases from V and 0 bases from J; bases unmatched to any gene: 7. Germline CDR1 and CDR2: MGHRA and YSYEKL. The CDR3 runs to 17 residues. The CDR3 sequence: CASSRGLADPSTDTQYF. The DNA of the CDR3 is TGCGCCAGCAGCCGCGGACTAGCGGATCCTAGCACAGATACGCAGTATTTT.

There are a few counts of this clone. V is TRBV29-1 and J is TRBJ2-1; 11 bases fit TRBD2. V was pared by 0 bases and J by 7 bases, with 8 bases of the junction left unmatched. Looked up from germline, CDR1 is SQVTM and CDR2 is ANQGSEA. The CDR3 extends over 16 amino acids. The CDR3 region has the DNA TGCAGCGTTGAAGAGGTTAGCGGGAGGGTAGGAAATGAGCAGTTCTTC. It codes for CSVEEVSGRVGNEQFF.

The chain carries TRBV27 and TRBJ1-1; TRBD1 is a possible D gene (5 bases). V was trimmed by 0 bases and J by 0 bases, leaving 14 bases between them. This CDR3 has 17 residues. CDR1 is MNHEY and CDR2 is SMNVEV in the germline V gene (reference sequence). CDR3 in amino acids: CASSLSGGWTMNTEAFF. Here the CDR3 DNA reads TGTGCCAGCAGTTTATCGGGGGGGTGGACTATGAACACTGAAGCTTTCTTT.

The chain has TRBV6-5 and TRBJ2-3; 10 positions agree with TRBD2. The germline CDR1 and CDR2 sequences are MNHEY and SVGAGI. Trimming cost V 5 bases and J 8 bases; bases outside gene matches: 10. The CDR3 has 15 residues. For the CDR3, the DNA is TGTGCCAGCAGTCCTCGTAGCGGGGGGCAGGGTACGCAGTATTTT. Its translation: CASSPRSGGQGTQYF.

The chain carries TRBV18 and TRBJ2-2; D might be TRBD1 (7 bases). Germline V lookup: CDR1 KGHSH, CDR2 LQKENI. The ends were cut back, 3 bases at V and 1 base at J, with 12 bases in the middle. This CDR3 has 16 residues. CDR3 residues: CASSPRQGGNTGELFF. The CDR3 bases are TGTGCCAGCTCACCCCGACAGGGAGGGAACACCGGGGAGCTGTTTTTT.

The J gene is TRBJ1-1, the V gene TRBV19; D remains unclear. Trimming took 5 bases from V and 4 from J, leaving 5 bases between them. The CDR3 loop spans 11 amino acids. Germline V gene sequence: CDR1 LNHDA, CDR2 SQIVND (reference sequence). The CDR3 protein is CASSAFTEAFF. In DNA, the CDR3 is TGTGCCAGTAGTGCCTTCACTGAAGCTTTCTTT.

This clone has a single count. V is TRBV11-3 and J is TRBJ2-1; a weak D match, TRBD1 (6 bases). Trimming left V 2 bases short and J 6 bases short, with 11 bases between. In germline, CDR1 is SGHNT, CDR2 YENEEA. The CDR3 loop spans 14 amino acids. CDR3 residues: CASSLPGHGNEQFF. In DNA form, the CDR3 reads TGTGCCAGCAGCTTACCGGGACACGGCAATGAGCAGTTCTTC.

There are a few counts of this clone. The chain employs TRBV7-9 and TRBJ1-1; D remains unclear. V was shortened by 0 bases and J by 7 bases, with 6 bases between the two germline ends. Germline V gene data show CDR1 as SEHNR and CDR2 as FQNEAQ (reference sequence). This CDR3 is 12 amino acids long. The CDR3 region has the DNA TGTGCCAGCAGCTTAGCTGGTATTGAAGCTTTCTTT. The encoded protein is CASSLAGIEAFF.

The V gene is TRBV5-1, the J gene TRBJ2-3; TRBD1 is a possible D gene (6 bases). This CDR3 contains 13 residues. V lost 2 bases to trimming and J lost 4 bases, with 8 bases between them. Germline V lookup: CDR1 SGHRS, CDR2 YFSETQ. The CDR3 loop is CASSFRGADTQYF. CDR3 coding DNA: TGCGCCAGCAGCTTCAGGGGTGCAGATACGCAGTATTTT.

The rearrangement uses TRBV7-9 and TRBJ1-1, with TRBD1 matching over 9 bases. CDR3 length: 14 amino acids. CDR1 is SEHNR and CDR2 is FQNEAQ in the germline V gene (reference sequence). Trimming removed 4 bases from V and 3 bases from J; junction bases left unmatched: 3. This CDR3 reads CASSSGQGDTEAFF. Written as DNA, the CDR3 is TGTGCCAGCAGCTCGGGACAGGGCGACACTGAAGCTTTCTTT.

The V call is TRBV11-3, the J call TRBJ1-1; TRBD1 agrees at 7 bases. Losses at the gene ends were 11 bases for V and 3 bases for J; bases not matched to a gene: 3. Looked up from germline, CDR1 is SGHNT and CDR2 is YENEEA. The CDR3 has 11 amino acids. This CDR3 reads CAAGGDTEAFF. The CDR3 nucleotides read TGTGCCGCAGGGGGTGACACTGAAGCTTTCTTT.

The chain employs TRBV18 and TRBJ1-1; D gene ambiguous. Germline CDR1 KGHSH, CDR2 LQKENI. V lost 0 bases and J lost 1, with 9 bases in between. This CDR3 is built from 15 residues. The CDR3 spells CASSPPPGANTEAFF. CDR3 coding DNA: TGTGCCAGCTCACCACCTCCGGGTGCGAACACTGAAGCTTTCTTT.

The chain carries TRBV30 and TRBJ2-5; the match to TRBD2 covers 12 bases. Germline V lookup: CDR1 GTSNPN, CDR2 SVGIG (reference sequence). The CDR3 is 15 amino acids. Unmatched junction bases numbered 9, after V lost 3 bases and J lost 7 bases. The CDR3 DNA reads TGTGCCTGGAGCACCTCTAGCGGGGGGGCAGGGACCCAGTACTTC. Its translation is CAWSTSSGGAGTQYF.

The chain joins TRBV6-5 to TRBJ1-2; no clear D gene. In germline, CDR1 is MNHEY, CDR2 SVGAGI. CDR3 length: 13 amino acids. The V end was cut by 5 bases, the J end by 5 bases, with 12 bases between. In nucleotides, the CDR3 is TGTGCCAGCAGTAACCGGGATCGATATGGCTACACCTTC. Its protein is CASSNRDRYGYTF.

The genes are TRBV7-2 and TRBJ2-5; possibly TRBD1 or TRBD2 for D (5 bases each). Germline CDR1 is SGHTA and CDR2 is FQGNSA. This CDR3 is built from 14 residues. Trimming took off 5 bases at V and 6 bases at J, with 16 bases between the two ends. CDR3: CASSPGRAEKTQYF. CDR3 coding DNA: TGTGCCAGCAGCCCGGGACGCGCGGAAAAGACCCAGTACTTC.

About this clone: Mismatch with germline at one junction end may stem from a read error. V usage is TRBV5-4 and J usage is TRBJ2-7, with no clear D. The CDR3 length is 14 residues. From germline, CDR1 is SGHNT and CDR2 YYREEE (reference sequence). The CDR3 reads CASSQVPGTYEQYF. CDR3 sequence (DNA): TGCGCCAGCAGCCAAGTTCCAGGTACCTACGAGCAGTACTTC.

This clone has a single count. The V call is TRBV5-4, the J call TRBJ2-7, with 7 bases that match TRBD1. CDR3 length: 16 amino acids. V was pared by 2 bases and J by 1 base, with 9 bases of the junction left unmatched. Germline CDR1 and CDR2: SGHNT and YYREEE (reference sequence). The CDR3 DNA reads TGTGCCAGCAGCTTATACCGGGACAGATCATCCTACGAGCAGTACTTC. This encodes CASSLYRDRSSYEQYF.